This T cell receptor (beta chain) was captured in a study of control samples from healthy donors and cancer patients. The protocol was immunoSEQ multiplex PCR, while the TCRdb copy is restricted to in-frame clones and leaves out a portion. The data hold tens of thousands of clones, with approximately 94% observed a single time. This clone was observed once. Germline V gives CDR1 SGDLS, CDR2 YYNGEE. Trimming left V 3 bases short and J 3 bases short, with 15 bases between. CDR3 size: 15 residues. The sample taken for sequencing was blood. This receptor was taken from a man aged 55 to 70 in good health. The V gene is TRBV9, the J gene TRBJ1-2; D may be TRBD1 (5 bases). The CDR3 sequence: CASSEWVAGDYGYTF. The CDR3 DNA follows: TGTGCCAGCAGCGAATGGGTCGCGGGGGACTATGGCTACACCTTC.